Listed below are T cell receptor beta chains from one sample, sequenced in a study of blood T cell repertoires in COVID-19. Measured with immunoSEQ multiplex PCR; TCRdb has only the in-frame clones, and not every one. The profile shows about 50,000 clones, about 82% of them singletons. The sample taken for sequencing was peripheral blood. The receptors derive from a woman aged 55-75 years with acute or convalescent COVID-19. Both conserved end residues are trimmed from each CDR3. D genes are given only for firm matches. Size is stated for part of the rows, as once, few or many counts, or as a class when the clone is expanded.

CDR3 protein,clone size,V gene,D gene,CDR3 length
ASGRTSGAYNEQF,-,TRBV9,TRBD2,13
ASSLQAGQGAGETQY,-,TRBV7-9,TRBD1,15
ASSSGGAGGETQY,few,TRBV5-5,TRBD2,13
ASSPVTGNSGNTIY,-,TRBV18,-,14
ASSVDGTGDTDTQY,-,TRBV9,TRBD1,14
AWSVRLAGVTDTQY,-,TRBV30,TRBD2,14
ATSASGAYEQY,once,TRBV15,-,11
ASMPGGPGDGYT,-,TRBV10-1,TRBD1,12
ASSESPRQWFYGYT,-,TRBV6-1,-,14
ASSLNRGASTDTQY,-,TRBV5-1,-,14
ASSKQVFGANVLT,-,TRBV5-4,-,13
ASSSGGPSPVNEQY,-,TRBV21-1,-,14
ASSLDGTRGPYGYT,-,TRBV7-8,-,14
ASSLAVRGTEAF,-,TRBV7-2,-,12
ASSLAQSYEQY,-,TRBV7-2,-,11
ASSLSGGRRNIQY,-,TRBV7-9,TRBD2,13
ASSSGQGPREKLF,-,TRBV7-2,-,13
ASSLGGSYNEQF,-,TRBV27,-,12
ASSYPGVNTEAF,-,TRBV6-2/TRBV6-3,-,12
AWTKGAYEQY,-,TRBV30,-,10